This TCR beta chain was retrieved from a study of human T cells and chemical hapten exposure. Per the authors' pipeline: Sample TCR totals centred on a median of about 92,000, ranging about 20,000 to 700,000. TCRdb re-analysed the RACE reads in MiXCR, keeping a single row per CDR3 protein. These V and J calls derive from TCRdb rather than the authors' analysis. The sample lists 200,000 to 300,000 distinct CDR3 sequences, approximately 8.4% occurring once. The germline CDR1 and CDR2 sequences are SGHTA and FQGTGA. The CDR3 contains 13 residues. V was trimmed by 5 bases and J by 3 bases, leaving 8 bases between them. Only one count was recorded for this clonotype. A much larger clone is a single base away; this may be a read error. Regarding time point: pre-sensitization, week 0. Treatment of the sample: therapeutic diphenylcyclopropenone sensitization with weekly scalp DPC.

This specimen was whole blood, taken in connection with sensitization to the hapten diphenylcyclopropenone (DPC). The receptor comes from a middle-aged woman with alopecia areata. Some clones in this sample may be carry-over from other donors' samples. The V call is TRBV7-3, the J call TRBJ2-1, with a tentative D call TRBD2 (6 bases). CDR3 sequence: CASSHGGYNEQFF. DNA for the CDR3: TGTGCCAGCAGCCACGGGGGCTACAATGAGCAGTTCTTC. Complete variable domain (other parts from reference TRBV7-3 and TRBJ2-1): GAGVSQTPSNKVTEKGKYVELRCDPISGHTALYWYRQSLGQGPEFLIYFQGTGAADDSGLPNDRFFAVRPEGSVSTLKIQRTERGDSAVYLCASSHGGYNEQFFGPGTRLTVL.